The 27 T cell receptor beta chains reported below all come from one sample, sequenced in a study of radiation and T cells in renal cell carcinoma (dated by TCRdb to about 2020). The sample's time point label is to be understood as: baseline pretreatment blood. Sample treatment or condition, as interpreted from the label and publication: 15 Gy SBRT to primary tumor, nephrectomy 4 weeks later. Libraries were constructed by the immunoSEQ multiplex PCR assay. TCRdb took this table from immuneACCESS and kept in-frame rearrangements with V and J called. Such tables lack part of the clones; where checked against another copy, unresolved V genes explain under half of the gap, and the rest is unexplained. The sample includes 100,000 to 150,000 clones, with around 83% observed a single time. The ten top clones hold around 3% of the sample. This specimen consisted of blood, obtained from a patient whose treatment included radiotherapy and nephrectomy. These receptors came from a woman between 55 and 75 years old with renal cell carcinoma.

V usage is TRBV5-1 and J usage is TRBJ2-7; 8 bases fit TRBD1. CDR3 size: 15 residues. Per the germline V gene, CDR1 is SGHRS and CDR2 is YFSETQ. V lost 0 bases to trimming and J lost 1 base; unmatched junction nucleotides: 3. The CDR3 loop reads CASSLVQGASYEQYF. The CDR3 DNA reads as TGCGCCAGCAGCTTGGTGCAGGGGGCGTCCTACGAGCAGTACTTC. The complete variable domain, with remaining parts taken from reference TRBV5-1 and TRBJ2-7, reads KAGVTQTPRYLIKTRGQQVTLSCSPISGHRSVSWYQQTPGQGLQFLFEYFSETQRNKGNFPGRFSGRQFSNSRSEMNVSTLELGDSALYLCASSLVQGASYEQYFGPGTRLTVT.

This rearrangement joins TRBV9 to TRBJ2-7, with TRBD2 matching over 10 bases. V trimming: 4 bases; J trimming: 4 bases; junction bases outside the gene matches: 20. Germline CDR1 is SGDLS and CDR2 is YYNGEE. The CDR3 covers 19 residues. The CDR3, as DNA: TGTGCCAGCAGCCCTCAAGCGGGAGGGCCATCCCACCGAGGGTACGAGCAGTACTTC. Residues: CASSPQAGGPSHRGYEQYF.

Details on this clone: Its ends do not fully match the called genes, so a read error is possible. The V call is TRBV14, the J call TRBJ2-5, with D possibly TRBD1 on 6 matching bases. The CDR3 runs 16 residues. The germline gives CDR1 SGHDN, CDR2 FVKESK. CDR3 nucleotide sequence: TGTGCCAGCAGTCAAGTCGACAGGCCGAGGGGAGAGACCCAGTACTTC. This sequence encodes CASSQVDRPRGETQYF.

This chain links TRBV18 with TRBJ1-1; D perhaps matches TRBD1 (6 bases). Germline V gene data show CDR1 as KGHSH and CDR2 as LQKENI. Trimming pared 3 bases from V and 4 bases from J, leaving 15 bases between. This CDR3 comprises 15 residues. The CDR3 DNA reads as TGTGCCAGCTCACCCACCCAGGGGCGCGCCACTGAAGCTTTCTTT. Protein: CASSPTQGRATEAFF.

In DNA form, the CDR3 reads TGTGCCAGCAGTTACTACATCCGAGAGACCCAGTACTTC. Translation: CASSYYIRETQYF. The chain combines TRBV6-6 with TRBJ2-5; D is uncertain. The CDR3 totals 13 residues. The V and J ends lost 1 base and 4 bases respectively, with 7 bases between them. In germline, CDR1 is MNHNY, CDR2 SVGAGI (reference sequence).

The count of this clone is one. The rearrangement joins TRBV5-1 to TRBJ2-7; possible D gene TRBD2, 5 bases. This CDR3 is built from 16 residues. V was shortened by 4 bases and J by 3 bases, with 20 bases between the two germline ends. From germline, CDR1 is SGHRS and CDR2 YFSETQ. DNA for the CDR3: TGCGCCAGCAGCCGTGAGGTCAGCGGCGGTTACTACGAGCAGTACTTC. Its protein is CASSREVSGGYYEQYF.

There are a few counts of this clone. The chain couples TRBV5-1 to TRBJ1-1; TRBD1 aligns across 8 bases. The germline CDR1 and CDR2 sequences are SGHRS and YFSETQ. The CDR3 totals 14 residues. J lost 5 bases, V lost 2 bases, and 5 bases had no gene match. This chain's CDR3 is CASSFQGARTEAFF. The CDR3 bases are TGCGCCAGCAGCTTCCAGGGGGCGCGTACTGAAGCTTTCTTT.

This clone was counted a single time. V is TRBV6-1 and J is TRBJ2-1; D is uncertain. The germline gives CDR1 MNHNS, CDR2 SASEGT. The CDR3 consists of 17 residues. V lost 3 bases and J lost 4, with 19 bases in between. CDR3 DNA sequence: TGTGCCAGCAGTGATGGGTTTTGGGGATTAGGGTACAATGAGCAGTTCTTC. The encoded protein is CASSDGFWGLGYNEQFF.

The gene calls are TRBV5-1 and TRBJ1-1; weak D call: TRBD1 (5 bases). This CDR3 has 12 amino acids. The ends were cut back, 0 bases at V and 8 bases at J, with 8 bases in the middle. Germline assignment: CDR1 SGHRS and CDR2 YFSETQ. CDR3 sequence: CASSLGGPEAFF. CDR3 sequence (DNA): TGCGCCAGCAGCTTGGGGGGACCAGAAGCTTTCTTT.

The chain couples TRBV2 to TRBJ1-2; no clear D. V lost 5 bases and J 2 bases, leaving 12 bases between the germline ends. Germline V CDR1 and CDR2: SNHLY, FYNNEI. This CDR3 has 14 residues. The CDR3 reads CASSPPEGNYGYTF. The CDR3 nucleotides are TGTGCCAGCAGTCCTCCCGAAGGAAACTATGGCTACACCTTC.

This clone showed up just a few times. V is TRBV7-9 and J is TRBJ2-1, with 9 positions matching TRBD2. The length of the CDR3 is 17 residues. J was trimmed by 8 bases and V by 5 bases; bases with no gene match: 16. Looked up from germline, CDR1 is SEHNR and CDR2 is FQNEAQ (reference sequence). The CDR3 reads CASSPPNAGGPLHEQFF. CDR3 DNA: TGTGCCAGCAGCCCGCCCAATGCGGGAGGGCCGCTCCATGAGCAGTTCTTC.

This chain connects TRBV7-5 to TRBJ2-2; the table's D call, TRBD1, was not checked against the DNA. TRBV7-5 is described as a pseudogene. This CDR3 has 14 residues. CDR3 amino acids: CARSPNRVAGELFF. CDR3 DNA sequence: TGTGCCAGAAGCCCGAACAGGGTGGCCGGGGAGCTGTTTTTT.

There are a few counts of this clone. This sequence joins TRBV6-6 and TRBJ2-3; either TRBD1 or TRBD2 may fit D (5 bases each). In germline, CDR1 is MNHNY, CDR2 SVGAGI (reference sequence). V lost 0 bases and J lost 6, with 10 bases in between. The CDR3 is made up of 14 amino acids. The CDR3 sequence is CASSYSGAFDTQYF. CDR3 bases: TGTGCCAGCAGTTACTCCGGGGCCTTCGATACGCAGTATTTT.

This chain uses TRBV7-2 with TRBJ2-7, with D unclear. V was cut by 1 base and J by 0 bases, with 10 bases left in between. This CDR3 is 15 amino acids long. The germline V gene encodes CDR1 SGHTA and CDR2 FQGNSA. CDR3 bases: TGTGCCAGCAGCTTAGGTATCAGGAGCTCCTACGAGCAGTACTTC. Translating it yields CASSLGIRSSYEQYF.

This sequence joins TRBV6-5 and TRBJ1-6; D gene uncertain. The CDR3 is 15 residues long. The germline V and J ends were trimmed by 2 bases and 8 bases, with 13 bases remaining between them. Germline CDR1 reads MNHEY; CDR2 reads SVGAGI. This CDR3 reads CASSYRERFDSPLHF. In DNA form, the CDR3 reads TGTGCCAGCAGTTACAGGGAAAGGTTTGATTCACCCCTCCACTTT.

The chain combines TRBV29-1 with TRBJ2-1, with D uncertain. Germline V lookup: CDR1 SQVTM, CDR2 ANQGSEA. The CDR3 contains 11 residues. V was clipped by 5 bases and J by 6 bases, with 8 bases between them. The CDR3 DNA sequence: TGCAGCGTTCGGCAGCTCAATGAGCAGTTCTTC. Translation: CSVRQLNEQFF.

The J gene is TRBJ2-7, the V gene TRBV6-1; 11 bases agree with TRBD1. The trim removed 5 bases at V and 3 bases at J, leaving 3 bases unmatched. The CDR3 length is 14 residues. Germline CDR1 and CDR2: MNHNS and SASEGT. This CDR3 is CASSRTGGFYEQYF. CDR3 nucleotides: TGTGCCAGCAGTAGGACAGGGGGCTTCTACGAGCAGTACTTC.

The chain carries TRBV6-6 and TRBJ2-7, with 7 nucleotides matching TRBD2. The J segment lost 7 bases and the V segment lost 6 bases, leaving 9 bases of the junction unmatched. Germline loops: CDR1 MNHNY, CDR2 SVGAGI (reference sequence). CDR3 length equals 13 residues. CDR3 loop: CASSGRSVREQYF. Here the CDR3 DNA reads TGTGCCAGCAGCGGGAGGTCGGTGAGGGAGCAGTACTTC.

This clone was counted only a few times. J is TRBJ2-6 and V is TRBV10-3; D is tentatively TRBD1 or TRBD2 (5 bases each). The V gene lost 8 bases and the J gene lost 4 bases, with 9 bases spanning the gap. Per the germline V gene, CDR1 is ENHRY and CDR2 is SYGVKD. This CDR3 is 13 amino acids long. CDR3 nucleotide sequence: TGTGCCATCTGGGGGTCCGGGGCCAACGTCCTGACTTTC. Protein product: CAIWGSGANVLTF.

This chain links TRBV5-4 with TRBJ1-1; D might be TRBD1 (5 bases). This CDR3 spans 14 amino acids. Germline V gives CDR1 SGHNT, CDR2 YYREEE (reference sequence). V lost 1 base, J lost 4 bases, and 11 bases lay in between. CDR3: CASSLWAGTTEAFF. CDR3 coding DNA: TGTGCCAGCAGCTTGTGGGCGGGGACCACTGAAGCTTTCTTT.

V is TRBV30 and J is TRBJ1-1; no reliable D call. With 5 bases removed from V and 0 bases from J, the gap between germline ends came to 13 bases. The CDR3 has 14 residues. Germline V gene lookup returns CDR1 GTSNPN and CDR2 SVGIG (reference sequence). The chain's CDR3 is CAWSLFPMNTEAFF. CDR3 DNA sequence: TGTGCCTGGTCTTTGTTTCCCATGAACACTGAAGCTTTCTTT.

The rearrangement uses TRBV12-5 and TRBJ1-1, with a tentative D call TRBD1 (6 bases). The length of the CDR3 is 14 residues. Trimming pared 4 bases from V and 1 base from J, leaving 10 bases between. From germline, CDR1 is LGHNT and CDR2 FRNRAP. The CDR3 spells CASGWGTSNTEAFF. In nucleotides, the CDR3 is TGTGCTAGTGGTTGGGGGACATCGAACACTGAAGCTTTCTTT.

This chain links TRBV19 with TRBJ2-1, with 11 bases identical to TRBD2. This CDR3 is 13 amino acids long. V shed 6 bases, J shed 7 bases, and the junction held 2 bases outside the gene matches. Per germline, CDR1 LNHDA and CDR2 SQIVND (reference sequence). The CDR3, as DNA: TGTGCCAGTAGGGCTAGCGGGAGGAATGAGCAGTTCTTC. It codes for CASRASGRNEQFF.

The chain carries TRBV15 and TRBJ2-7; D may be TRBD1 (6 bases). The CDR3 covers 16 residues. CDR1 is LNHNV, CDR2 YYDKDF, per germline (reference sequence). V lost 0 bases and J lost 2, with 14 bases in between. In nucleotides, the CDR3 is TGTGCCACCAGCAGAGATCCCGGACAGTCTACCTACGAGCAGTACTTC. This gives the protein CATSRDPGQSTYEQYF.

The chain combines TRBV5-8 with TRBJ2-7; D remains unclear. The CDR3 length is 15 residues. Germline values: CDR1 SGHTS, CDR2 YDEGEE. V lost 2 bases, J lost 0 bases, and 12 bases lay in between. CDR3 in amino acids: CASSFSGGTSYEQYF. The CDR3, as DNA: TGTGCCAGCAGCTTTTCGGGTGGCACCTCCTACGAGCAGTACTTC.

V usage is TRBV28 and J usage is TRBJ2-7; D remains unclear. The CDR3 consists of 15 residues. CDR1 and CDR2 from the germline V gene are MDHEN and SYDVKM. Between the trimmed V and J ends, which lost 10 bases and 0 bases, there was a span of 19 bases. CDR3 residues: CATLPGSDISYEQYF. For the CDR3, the DNA is TGTGCCACCCTACCTGGCAGCGACATCTCCTACGAGCAGTACTTC.

This chain links TRBV29-1 with TRBJ2-2; 7 positions match TRBD1. There are 14 residues in the CDR3. Germline CDR1 is SQVTM and CDR2 is ANQGSEA. The V and J ends lost 5 bases and 3 bases, in that order; junction bases with no gene match: 6. The CDR3 sequence is CSVPHRGDTGELFF. The CDR3 nucleotides read TGCAGCGTTCCCCACAGGGGTGACACCGGGGAGCTGTTTTTT.